This TCR beta chain was identified during a study of regulatory T cells in long-lasting Graves disease (dated by TCRdb to the early 2020s). The study in broad terms: In the newly diagnosed Graves' disease group, patients had been taking antithyroid drugs for less than 3 months. Peripheral blood TCR sequencing and RNA sequencing compared persistent Graves' disease patients with newly diagnosed Graves' disease patients. The study was conducted in China and was registered as a clinical trial. A total of around 35 samples were covered by TCR sequencing, comprising around 13 persistent and around 20 newly diagnosed Graves' disease patients.

Libraries came from multiplex PCR. The run used an Illumina HiSeq 4000. TCR beta libraries were built with iRepertoire HTBI primers and Arm-PCR amplification of CDR3 regions. Gel purification was performed on PCR products prior to sequencing. In the source study's methods: Gene usage analysis of CDR3 amino acid clonotypes relied on the 60 or so TRBV and 14 TRBJ segments identified across samples. COPE and FqMerger were used to merge the filtered high-quality paired reads into contigs. BLAST was used to align contigs to IMGT TRBV, TRBD and TRBJ reference genes, with CDR3 defined following IMGT. Any clonotype with a frequency above 0.1% was classified as a highly expanded clone. Shannon entropy was used to measure repertoire diversity, and the Gini coefficient was used to measure V-J evenness. Public clonotypes were defined as clonotypes shared by more than one individual. TCRdb cleaned the public reads at Q25 with fastp, built clones with MiXCR and kept in-frame beta chains. Each record represents a unique CDR3 protein, reported with the most common genes and DNA among its rows. The V and J calls were determined by TCRdb, not by the authors. A total of about 360,000 distinct CDR3 sequences appear in this sample, around 15% of them only once. The ten largest account for around 20% of the sample.

In this sample, this clonotype turned up many times. The antigen it recognizes is unknown. No base quality information exists; no much larger clone differs at one position. The intended sense of this specimen's time point label: newly diagnosed GD, antithyroid drugs for less than 3 months. For both TCR sequencing and RNA sequencing, RNA was extracted from PBMCs in TRIzol. The diagnosis of Graves' disease followed American Thyroid Association guidelines. The patients came from an endocrinology department in Xi'an, China. Each patient gave around 9.2 milliliters of peripheral blood, collected in an EDTA anticoagulant tube. Ficoll Paque Plus density gradient separation was used to isolate PBMCs, and no further T cell sorting was done. An Agilent 2100 Bioanalyzer and agarose gel were used to check RNA quality, and a NanoDrop 2000 was used to measure RNA concentration. Overall study results and their limits: Sequencing and analysis were limited to the TCR beta chain. Only peripheral blood was studied, because thyroid tissue, the primary lesion, was inaccessible. Compared with newly diagnosed patients, patients with persistent Graves' disease had lower TCR Shannon entropy and fewer highly expanded clones, which suggests clonal expansion. Patients with persistent disease shared more public clonotypes (about 2,900) than newly diagnosed patients did (more than 900). The authors acknowledged the small sample size as a limitation that may reduce accuracy.

These records were also assigned to another study, of T cells in Graves' hyperthyroidism and ophthalmopathy. The second study also describes: A patient counted as having stable Graves' hyperthyroidism if no progression to ophthalmopathy occurred over 18 months of follow-up. Hyperthyroidism patients were newly diagnosed, had a disease duration of under 2 months, and were aged 18 to 65 years. Any patient with an uncontrolled infection, another autoimmune disease, pregnancy or lactation was excluded. Diagnoses were based on clinical symptoms, serum thyroxine and TRAb, thyroid ultrasound and orbital computed tomography. The first round of RT-PCR for the TCR CDR3 was performed with the HTBI primer set and the Qiagen OneStep RT-PCR kit. Most expanded thyroid clonotypes (frequency above 0.001) were also detected in blood, a finding suggesting that blood repertoires may reflect thyroid immune responses. Ophthalmopathy was separated from stable hyperthyroidism by a 13 V-J signature model, with over 85% sensitivity and about 81% specificity obtained in cross-validation and 80%/75% obtained in testing. During validation, the model predicted progression to ophthalmopathy a median of approximately six months ahead of onset, with around 70% sensitivity and 72.22% specificity. A discovery cohort of around 100 patients, fewer than 50 with Graves' ophthalmopathy and about 58 with stable Graves' hyperthyroidism, was used to find distinguishing TCR V-J signatures. Prospective prediction of ophthalmopathy was tested in an independent validation cohort of 18 to 20 hyperthyroidism patients and 15 to 17 patients who later progressed to ophthalmopathy. For training and testing, the roughly 93 patients in the discovery cohort were randomly divided in a 7:3 ratio. Thyroid tissue and blood T-cell repertoires from about six Graves' hyperthyroidism patients were also compared in the study. Once sampling was done, hyperthyroidism patients were given methimazole at a starting dose of 30 mg daily, whereas ophthalmopathy patients were given high-dose intravenous methylprednisolone. Libraries were constructed in a second round of multiplex PCR, after which size selection and purification were performed. Paired-end sequencing of the libraries was performed with 100 bp reads on an Illumina HiSeq2000. SOAPnuke was used to process the raw data, throwing out any read that contained adapters or uncalled bases, had a mean Phred below 15, or lacked an exact constant-primer or identifier match. High-quality paired reads were merged with COPE v1.2.5, and unique nucleotide sequences were defined as clonotypes. Clonotypes were aligned to IMGT TRBV, TRBD and TRBJ reference segments using MiTCR v1.1. Only V-J combinations with frequency above 0.0001, covering 99% to 99.2% of repertoires, were analysed. The TCS score was defined as F50 (clonal expansion) divided by E x V (chaos), with BLOSUM62-based TCRdist calculated between CDR3 peptides within each V-J. Welch's t-statistics and random forest reduced 500 to 650 V-J features to roughly 13, which were used in a naive Bayes classifier (R e1071). No statistical method was used to set the sample size in advance, and investigators knew the group allocation. The paper reports TCR Vbeta CDR3 sequencing of approximately 140 peripheral blood samples: 43 ophthalmopathy, 70 to 85 hyperthyroidism and approximately 17 progressor patients.

The material was peripheral blood mononuclear cells (PBMCs), obtained at new diagnosis, from a patient treated with antithyroid drugs. This sequence was found in a woman aged 18-35 years with Graves disease. Donor details come from another sample of the same person, matched by shared clones.

This receptor has the CDR3 CASSDGGHGTEAFF. The base sequence is TGTGCCAGCAGCGACGGGGGGCACGGCACTGAAGCTTTCTTT. This chain joins TRBV6-1 to TRBJ1-1, with a weak D call of TRBD1 (6 bases match). The germline V gene yields MNHNS for CDR1 and SASEGT for CDR2. Spanning cysteine to phenylalanine, the CDR3 consists of 14 amino acids. This entry keeps only the CDR3 DNA: 42 bases, framed from base 1. V gives up 6 bases and J gives up 4 bases, and the segment between their germline ends measures 15 bases.